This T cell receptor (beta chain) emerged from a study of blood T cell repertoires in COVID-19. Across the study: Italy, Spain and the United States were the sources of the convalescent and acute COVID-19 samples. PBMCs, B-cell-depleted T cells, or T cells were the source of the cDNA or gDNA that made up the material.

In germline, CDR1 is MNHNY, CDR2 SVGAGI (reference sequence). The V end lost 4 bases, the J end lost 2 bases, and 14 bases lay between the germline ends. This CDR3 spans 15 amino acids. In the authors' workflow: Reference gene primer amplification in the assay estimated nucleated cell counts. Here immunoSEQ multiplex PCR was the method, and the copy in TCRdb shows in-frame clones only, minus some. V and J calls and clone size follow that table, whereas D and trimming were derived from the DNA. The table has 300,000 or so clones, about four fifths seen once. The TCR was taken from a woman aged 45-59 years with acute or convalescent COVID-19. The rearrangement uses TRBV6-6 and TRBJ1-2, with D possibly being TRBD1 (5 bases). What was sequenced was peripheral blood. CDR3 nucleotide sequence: TGTGCCAGCAGTTCTTCCTCCTACAGGAACTATGGCTACACCTTC. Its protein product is CASSSSSYRNYGYTF.